These 2 T cell receptor beta chains originate from one sample sequenced in a study of blood T cell repertoires in COVID-19. Here immunoSEQ multiplex PCR was the method, and the copy in TCRdb shows in-frame clones only, minus some. This table has 350,000 to 450,000 clones, approximately 90% appearing once. What was sequenced was PBMCs or T cells enriched from blood (not recorded which). The origin of the receptors is a woman between 35 and 50 years old who had been exposed to COVID-19.

Only a few counts were recorded for this clone. This chain uses TRBV5-5 with TRBJ2-7, with TRBD1 as a possible D gene (5 bases). Germline CDR1 SGHKS, CDR2 YYEKEE (reference sequence). Trimming stripped 0 bases from V and 4 bases from J, with 11 bases between. The CDR3 runs 14 residues. The CDR3 sequence: CASSLVPGLYEQYF. The CDR3 bases are TGTGCCAGCAGCTTGGTGCCAGGGTTATACGAGCAGTACTTC.

This clone was counted a few times. The chain carries TRBV9 and TRBJ1-5, with 7 bases fitting TRBD1. CDR1 and CDR2 (germline): SGDLS, YYNGEE. CDR3 length equals 15 residues. Trimming at V came to 0 bases and at J to 5 bases, leaving 5 bases not matched to a gene. The CDR3 bases are TGTGCCAGCAGCGTAGGGGGGACAGCAGATCAGCCCCAGCATTTT. Translating gives CASSVGGTADQPQHF. Filled out from reference TRBV9 and TRBJ1-5, the complete variable domain reads DSGVTQTPKHLITATGQRVTLRCSPRSGDLSVYWYQQSLDQGLQFLIQYYNGEERAKGNILERFSAQQFPDLHSELNLSSLELGDSALYFCASSVGGTADQPQHFGDGTRLSIL.